Each of the 19 T cell receptor beta chains below was sequenced from the same sample in a study of cytomegalovirus exposure and HLA in healthy donors (TCRdb year 2017). The library came from the immunoSEQ multiplex PCR assay. A mixture of 60 forward primers for TCR Vbeta segments and 13 reverse primers for TCR Jbeta segments was used in the multiplex PCR. Entries here come from immuneACCESS through TCRdb and include only in-frame sequences with V and J called. Some clones fail to appear in such tables; in the studies checked, an unresolved V gene covers under half of the shortfall, and the cause of the remainder is unknown. Present in this sample are 100,000 to 150,000 clones, 74% of which were seen just once. Approximately 3.9% of the sample goes to the ten largest clones. The source material was PBMCs. These receptors all stem from a woman in her forties or fifties in good health and CMV-seropositive.

The CDR3 region is CASSLQNSPLHF. The CDR3 region has the DNA TGTGCCAGCAGTTTACAGAATTCACCCCTCCACTTT. The chain couples TRBV27 to TRBJ1-6; D not certain. Deletions cut 2 bases from V and 7 bases from J, with 3 bases between. Per germline, CDR1 MNHEY and CDR2 SMNVEV (reference sequence). The CDR3 is 12 amino acids.

The chain recombines TRBV29-1 with TRBJ2-3, with TRBD2 matching 11 bases. Trimming took 5 bases from V and 1 from J; bases not matched to a gene: 2. Germline CDR1 and CDR2: SQVTM and ANQGSEA. The CDR3 length is 14 residues. CDR3 region: CSVNSGGGTDTQYF. The CDR3 bases are TGCAGCGTTAATAGCGGGGGGGGCACAGATACGCAGTATTTT.

This clone was counted a few times. The gene calls are TRBV5-5 and TRBJ1-3; D remains unclear. The germline V and J ends were trimmed by 4 bases and 0 bases, with 11 bases remaining between them. This CDR3 contains 15 residues. In germline, CDR1 is SGHKS, CDR2 YYEKEE (reference sequence). CDR3 nucleotide sequence: TGTGCCAGCAGCGATGACACTCACTCTGGAAACACCATATATTTT. Translated, it gives CASSDDTHSGNTIYF.

This clone appeared a few times. The V call is TRBV27, the J call TRBJ2-3; D is unclear. The V and J ends lost 7 bases and 2 bases respectively, with 4 bases between them. This CDR3 region has 11 residues. Germline values: CDR1 MNHEY, CDR2 SMNVEV (reference sequence). This CDR3 is CASTYTDTQYF. CDR3 bases: TGTGCCAGCACCTACACAGATACGCAGTATTTT.

J is TRBJ1-2 and V is TRBV7-2; D is unclear. This CDR3 spans 13 amino acids. Germline loops: CDR1 SGHTA, CDR2 FQGNSA. V shed 5 bases and J shed 7 bases, with 14 bases lying between them. The CDR3 nucleotides read TGTGCCAGCAGCCTGTGGGATGAGGGTGGCTACACCTTC. This codes for CASSLWDEGGYTF.

In this sample, this clone turned up a few times. This chain links TRBV19 with TRBJ1-5, with 8 bases identical to TRBD1. Germline trimming cut 8 bases from V and 6 bases from J; bases unmatched to any gene: 6. The CDR3 spans 13 residues. Germline V lookup: CDR1 LNHDA, CDR2 SQIVND (reference sequence). In DNA form, the CDR3 reads TGTGCCAGTGAAGACAGGGGCGGTCAGCCCCAGCATTTT. This sequence encodes CASEDRGGQPQHF.

J is TRBJ1-6 and V is TRBV19, with TRBD1 matching over 11 bases. The CDR3 runs 17 residues. CDR1 is LNHDA and CDR2 is SQIVND in the germline V gene (reference sequence). V lost 7 bases, J lost 9 bases, and 14 bases stayed unmatched. As DNA, the CDR3 is TGTGCCAGTAACGCGGGACAGGGGGTACTGTTTGGTTCACCCCTCCACTTT. Its translation: CASNAGQGVLFGSPLHF.

V usage is TRBV5-6 and J usage is TRBJ1-2, with 7 bases matching TRBD1. Losses at the gene ends were 0 bases for V and 2 bases for J; bases not matched to a gene: 7. The CDR3 is 16 residues long. In germline, CDR1 is SGHDT, CDR2 YYEEEE. This CDR3 reads CASSLAGGGANYGYTF. The CDR3 nucleotides read TGTGCCAGCAGCTTGGCAGGAGGGGGCGCGAACTATGGCTACACCTTC.

This chain joins TRBV4-2 and TRBJ2-7, with a possible D match to TRBD1 (6 bases). V lost 4 bases and J lost 0, with 13 bases in between. Germline values: CDR1 LGHNA, CDR2 YNFKEQ. The CDR3 spans 15 residues. DNA for the CDR3: TGTGCCAGCAGCCGCGTCAGGGACATCTCCTACGAGCAGTACTTC. This codes for CASSRVRDISYEQYF.

The genes are TRBV4-1 and TRBJ2-5; a weak D match, TRBD2 (6 bases). V lost 3 bases and J lost 1, with 18 bases in between. The CDR3 covers 17 residues. CDR1 MGHRA and CDR2 YSYEKL come from the germline V gene. DNA for the CDR3: TGCGCCAGCAGCCACACCTGGGGCGGGGCGGGCCAAGAGACCCAGTACTTC. This sequence encodes CASSHTWGGAGQETQYF.

The rearrangement uses TRBV19 and TRBJ1-2; weak D call: TRBD1 (5 bases). Germline lookup yields CDR1 LNHDA and CDR2 SQIVND (reference sequence). This CDR3 spans 14 amino acids. The V end lost 10 bases, the J end lost 4 bases, and 19 bases lay between the germline ends. CDR3 amino acids: CATYKMTAPYGYTF. The CDR3 DNA is TGTGCCACCTACAAAATGACAGCTCCCTATGGCTACACCTTC.

V gene TRBV28 combines with J gene TRBJ2-3; unclear D gene. Germline CDR1 reads MDHEN; CDR2 reads SYDVKM. V lost 2 bases, J lost 5 bases, and 11 bases lay in between. The CDR3 has 14 residues. CDR3 sequence (DNA): TGTGCCAGCAGTTTACGGTCTAGTAAAGATACGCAGTATTTT. Its translation is CASSLRSSKDTQYF.

This clone has just a few counts. V and J are TRBV19 and TRBJ2-2, with D maybe TRBD1 (5 bases). V dropped 1 base and J dropped 4 bases, with 13 bases sitting between them. Germline V CDR1 and CDR2: LNHDA, SQIVND (reference sequence). The CDR3 is 16 residues long. The CDR3 bases are TGTGCCAGTAGTATAGTAAGGACATACGCCACCGGGGAGCTGTTTTTT. Translated: CASSIVRTYATGELFF. Full variable domain (remainder filled in from reference TRBV19 and TRBJ2-2): DGGITQSPKYLFRKEGQNVTLSCEQNLNHDAMYWYRQDPGQGLRLIYYSQIVNDFQKGDIAEGYSVSREKKESFPLTVTSAQKNPTAFYLCASSIVRTYATGELFFGEGSRLTVL.

This clone was counted a few times. The chain couples TRBV29-1 to TRBJ1-2, with 8 bases lining up with TRBD1. V shed 7 bases and J 5 bases; nucleotides not matched to a gene: 15. Per germline, CDR1 SQVTM and CDR2 ANQGSEA. CDR3 length: 15 residues. The CDR3 loop reads CSAGQGQGSRYGYTF. CDR3 bases: TGCAGCGCTGGCCAAGGACAGGGTAGTAGGTATGGCTACACCTTC.

The chain uses TRBV5-1 and TRBJ2-7; TRBD1 is a possible D gene (6 bases). Germline V lookup: CDR1 SGHRS, CDR2 YFSETQ. This CDR3 is 14 amino acids long. V lost 0 bases and J 0 bases, leaving 7 bases between the germline ends. This chain's CDR3 is CASSLGTVSYEQYF. Written as DNA, the CDR3 is TGCGCCAGCAGCTTGGGGACAGTCTCCTACGAGCAGTACTTC.

The chain is built from TRBV29-1 and TRBJ1-1; 7 bases match TRBD1. CDR3 size: 14 residues. The V gene end was trimmed by 1 base and the J gene end by 4 bases; junction bases not matched to a gene: 6. CDR1 and CDR2 from the germline V gene are SQVTM and ANQGSEA. The CDR3 is CSVEVYRGGTEAFF. The CDR3 coding sequence is TGCAGCGTTGAAGTATACAGGGGAGGCACTGAAGCTTTCTTT.

About this clone itself: The sample carries other DNA sequences with the same CDR3. V is TRBV9 and J is TRBJ2-5, with TRBD2 matching over 12 bases. With V trimmed by 3 bases and J by 5 bases, 8 bases remained unmatched. The CDR3 length is 16 residues. Germline-derived CDR1 and CDR2 are SGDLS and YYNGEE. The CDR3 DNA sequence: TGTGCCAGCAGCGGGGGGCTAGCGGGGGGGCAGGAGACCCAGTACTTC. It specifies CASSGGLAGGQETQYF. The full variable domain, in which reference TRBV9 and TRBJ2-5 provide the parts outside the CDR3, is DSGVTQTPKHLITATGQRVTLRCSPRSGDLSVYWYQQSLDQGLQFLIQYYNGEERAKGNILERFSAQQFPDLHSELNLSSLELGDSALYFCASSGGLAGGQETQYFGPGTRLLVL.

This sequence joins TRBV2 and TRBJ2-7, with D perhaps matching TRBD2 (5 bases). Trimming removed 6 bases at V and 10 bases at J, with 13 bases between. The CDR3 runs 11 residues. Germline CDR1 is SNHLY and CDR2 is FYNNEI. The CDR3, as DNA: TGTGCCAGCAGGGGTACTAGTCCTCAGTACTTC. Protein: CASRGTSPQYF.

The chain has TRBV5-4 and TRBJ1-5; the D is unclear. The CDR3 is 15 residues long. CDR1 SGHNT and CDR2 YYREEE come from the germline V gene (reference sequence). Deletions cut 0 bases from V and 2 bases from J, with 9 bases between. This CDR3 reads CASSLGGSGNQPQHF. CDR3 nucleotide sequence: TGTGCCAGCAGCTTGGGAGGTTCGGGCAATCAGCCCCAGCATTTT.